This record covers a single TCR beta chain. This sample was taken from a study of blood T cell repertoires in COVID-19. Study summary: Samples representing acute and convalescent COVID-19 were sourced from the United States, Italy and Spain. PBMCs, B-cell-depleted T cells, or T cells provided the cDNA or gDNA that made up the material.

How the authors handled the data: Reference gene primer amplification gave nucleated cell count estimates. Clones were sequenced by immunoSEQ multiplex PCR, and TCRdb holds only the in-frame ones, with some missing. For V, J and clone size, that table is used; D and trimming come from the DNA. The data contain roughly 670,000 clones, 70% to 90% of them singletons. The clonotype was recovered from a woman aged 18-29 years with acute or convalescent COVID-19. The sample consisted of peripheral blood.

The chain's CDR3 is CASSYSPMGQVDGYTF. CDR3 coding DNA: TGTGCCAGCAGTTACTCCCCCATGGGACAGGTAGATGGCTACACCTTC. The chain employs TRBV6-5 and TRBJ1-2; 8 nucleotides line up with TRBD1. The V gene's germline CDR1 is MNHEY and CDR2 SVGAGI. CDR3 size: 16 residues. V dropped 0 bases and J dropped 6; count of bases not matched to a gene: 9.